Shown below are 27 T cell receptor beta chains from a single sample sequenced in a study of shared clonotypes between healthy human individuals. Profiled with immunoSEQ multiplex PCR; TCRdb holds only in-frame clones, not every one. The data show around 980,000 clones, around three quarters seen once. Material: memory CD4+ T cells from PBMCs. Stated subset: CD45RA-negative fraction. These receptor sequences come from a young man in good health. Some clones in this sample may be carry-over from other donors' samples.

The V and J genes are TRBV15 and TRBJ2-5; possible D gene TRBD1, 6 bases. Trimming left V 0 bases short and J 5 bases short, with 16 bases between. CDR3 length equals 16 residues. Germline assignment: CDR1 LNHNV and CDR2 YYDKDF (reference sequence). In nucleotides, the CDR3 is TGTGCCACCAGCAGAGATCCCGCGGGCAGGGGTGAGACCCAGTACTTC. This sequence encodes CATSRDPAGRGETQYF.

V is TRBV2 and J is TRBJ2-5, with D possibly TRBD2 on 6 matching bases. V lost 8 bases to trimming and J lost 1 base, with 11 bases between them. Germline V gene lookup returns CDR1 SNHLY and CDR2 FYNNEI. The CDR3 runs 13 residues. The CDR3 spells CASRRRAQETQYF. In DNA form, the CDR3 reads TGTGCCAGCCGCCGGAGGGCCCAAGAGACCCAGTACTTC.

This clone was observed at least ten times. This chain joins TRBV11-2 and TRBJ2-2; D may be TRBD1 (5 bases). Germline V CDR1 and CDR2: SGHAT, FQNNGV. V lost 4 bases and J 2 bases, leaving 14 bases between the germline ends. The length of the CDR3 is 16 residues. The CDR3 sequence: CASSSGPGPNTGELFF. In nucleotides, the CDR3 is TGTGCCAGCAGCTCCGGGCCAGGGCCAAACACCGGGGAGCTGTTTTTT.

V is TRBV29-1 and J is TRBJ2-1, with TRBD2 as a possible D gene (5 bases). Trimming shortened V by 7 bases and J by 2 bases, and 9 bases separated the two germline ends. The CDR3 loop spans 12 amino acids. Germline CDR1 reads SQVTM; CDR2 reads ANQGSEA. DNA for the CDR3: TGCAGCGCGGGGAGTACCTACAATGAGCAGTTCTTC. Its translation is CSAGSTYNEQFF.

V gene TRBV19 combines with J gene TRBJ1-5; no clear D. The CDR3 totals 14 residues. The germline gives CDR1 LNHDA, CDR2 SQIVND (reference sequence). V lost 6 bases, J lost 1 base, and 10 bases lay in between. As DNA, the CDR3 is TGTGCCAGTAGGGACCTATTGAGCAATCAGCCCCAGCATTTT. Amino acids: CASRDLLSNQPQHF. Full variable domain (missing parts from reference TRBV19 and TRBJ1-5): DGGITQSPKYLFRKEGQNVTLSCEQNLNHDAMYWYRQDPGQGLRLIYYSQIVNDFQKGDIAEGYSVSREKKESFPLTVTSAQKNPTAFYLCASRDLLSNQPQHFGDGTRLSIL.

A remark on this clone: A far larger clone is only one base removed, so a read error is likely. The chain has TRBV5-4 and TRBJ2-3; D is uncertain. Germline V gives CDR1 SGHNT, CDR2 YYREEE (reference sequence). This CDR3 has 12 residues. CDR3 protein: CASSLNTDAQYF. The CDR3 region has the DNA TGTGCCAGCAGCTTGAACACAGATGCGCAGTATTTT.

CDR3 residues: CASSLGQAVDEQYF. DNA for the CDR3: TGCGCCAGCAGCTTGGGACAGGCGGTGGACGAGCAGTACTTC. V is TRBV5-1 and J is TRBJ2-7, with D tentatively TRBD1 (6 bases). CDR1 is SGHRS, CDR2 YFSETQ, per germline. V was shortened by 0 bases and J by 5 bases, with 12 bases between the two germline ends. There are 14 residues in the CDR3.

The chain uses TRBV28 and TRBJ1-3; a possible D gene is TRBD1 (5 bases). CDR1 is MDHEN, CDR2 SYDVKM, per germline. The CDR3 contains 21 residues. Trimming cost V 1 base and J 4 bases, with 29 bases left between them. The CDR3 protein is CASSLSPRNIWDARAGNTIYF. CDR3 coding DNA: TGTGCCAGCAGTTTATCTCCTCGAAACATATGGGACGCCAGGGCCGGAAACACCATATATTTT. The variable domain in full, with the rest retrieved from reference TRBV28 and TRBJ1-3, is DVKVTQSSRYLVKRTGEKVFLECVQDMDHENMFWYRQDPGLGLRLIYFSYDVKMKEKGDIPEGYSVSREKKERFSLILESASTNQTSMYLCASSLSPRNIWDARAGNTIYFGEGSWLTVV.

The chain combines TRBV7-2 with TRBJ2-3; D could derive from TRBD1 or TRBD2 (6 bases each). Trimming shortened V by 2 bases and J by 0 bases, and 9 bases separated the two germline ends. The CDR3 contains 15 residues. The V gene's germline CDR1 is SGHTA and CDR2 FQGNSA. The CDR3 here is CASSLTGTSTDTQYF. Here the CDR3 DNA reads TGTGCCAGCAGCTTAACAGGGACTAGCACAGATACGCAGTATTTT. Full variable domain (outside the CDR3, taken from reference TRBV7-2 and TRBJ2-3): GAGVSQSPSNKVTEKGKDVELRCDPISGHTALYWYRQSLGQGLEFLIYFQGNSAPDKSGLPSDRFSAERTGGSVSTLTIQRTQQEDSAVYLCASSLTGTSTDTQYFGPGTRLTVL.

This chain connects TRBV5-1 to TRBJ2-3, with D possibly being TRBD1 (7 bases). Trimming stripped 6 bases from V and 5 bases from J, with 22 bases between. The CDR3 is 16 residues long. CDR1 SGHRS and CDR2 YFSETQ come from the germline V gene. This CDR3 reads CASTEMAGGYGDTQYF. CDR3 DNA sequence: TGCGCCAGCACCGAGATGGCAGGGGGGTATGGAGATACGCAGTATTTT.

V and J are TRBV9 and TRBJ2-1; D not certain. CDR1 SGDLS and CDR2 YYNGEE come from the germline V gene. V lost 4 bases and J 5 bases, leaving 13 bases between the germline ends. The CDR3 runs to 14 residues. The CDR3 DNA follows: TGTGCCAGCAGCCCCGGCCCGGCCGACAATGAGCAGTTCTTC. Amino acids: CASSPGPADNEQFF.

The CDR3 DNA reads as TGTGCCAGCAGCTTGAACAGCTACTACGAGCAGTACTTC. It specifies CASSLNSYYEQYF. The gene calls are TRBV7-2 and TRBJ2-7; D uncertain. CDR1 is SGHTA, CDR2 FQGNSA, per germline. CDR3 length: 13 amino acids. V lost 3 bases and J 3 bases, leaving 9 bases between the germline ends.

Note on this clone: This sample also contains other DNA sequences that code for the same CDR3. The chain links TRBV5-1 to TRBJ2-7; D is perhaps TRBD2 (5 bases). Looked up from germline, CDR1 is SGHRS and CDR2 is YFSETQ. This CDR3 is built from 14 residues. The ends were cut back, 0 bases at V and 1 base at J, with 8 bases in the middle. For the CDR3, the DNA is TGCGCCAGCAGCTTGGCCAGCGGTTCCTACGAGCAGTACTTC. Protein: CASSLASGSYEQYF.

The count of this clone is one. The rearrangement uses TRBV7-3 and TRBJ2-3; TRBD1 might be the D (6 bases). The CDR3 consists of 18 residues. V lost 1 base, J lost 4 bases, and 21 bases lay in between. The germline gives CDR1 SGHTA, CDR2 FQGTGA. CDR3 amino acids: CASSLRDRRAGEPDTQYF. CDR3 sequence (DNA): TGTGCCAGCAGCTTAAGGGACCGTAGGGCAGGGGAACCAGATACGCAGTATTTT.

The rearrangement joins TRBV10-2 to TRBJ2-3; the D is unclear. The CDR3 is 14 residues long. V was pared by 2 bases and J by 0 bases, with 6 bases between. The germline gives CDR1 WSHSY, CDR2 SAAADI. CDR3 in DNA: TGCGCCAGCAGTGAGGAGTGGAGCACAGATACGCAGTATTTT. It translates to CASSEEWSTDTQYF.

CDR3 amino acids: CASSLTSGGNTIYF. Here the CDR3 DNA reads TGTGCCAGCAGCTTGACCTCAGGGGGAAACACCATATATTTT. This chain uses TRBV7-8 with TRBJ1-3; possible D gene TRBD1, 5 bases. Trimming stripped 3 bases from V and 4 bases from J, with 10 bases between. The CDR3 spans 14 residues. Per germline, CDR1 SGHVS and CDR2 FQNEAQ.

V gene TRBV7-3 combines with J gene TRBJ1-2, with D hard to call. The germline gives CDR1 SGHTA, CDR2 FQGTGA. This CDR3 comprises 13 residues. Between the trimmed V and J ends, which lost 5 bases and 6 bases, there was a span of 13 bases. The CDR3 sequence is CASSAAGRDGYTF. CDR3 DNA: TGTGCCAGCAGCGCCGCTGGGAGGGATGGCTACACCTTC.

This clone showed up just once. The chain is built from TRBV7-2 and TRBJ2-7, with TRBD2 identical over 8 bases. The V segment lost 7 bases and the J segment 5 bases; nucleotides outside the gene matches: 13. Germline CDR1 and CDR2: SGHTA and FQGNSA. The length of the CDR3 is 15 residues. The CDR3 reads CASTLHSGKGDEQYF. CDR3 coding DNA: TGTGCCAGCACTTTACATAGCGGGAAAGGGGACGAGCAGTACTTC.

CDR3 amino acids: CASSPPVQGRSSYNEQFF. The CDR3, as DNA: TGTGCCAGCTCACCACCGGTGCAGGGCCGTAGCTCCTACAATGAGCAGTTCTTC. V is TRBV18 and J is TRBJ2-1; D may be TRBD1 (5 bases). Per the germline V gene, CDR1 is KGHSH and CDR2 is LQKENI. Between the trimmed V and J ends, which lost 0 bases and 0 bases, there was a span of 15 bases. The CDR3 length is 18 residues. The full variable domain, with the rest looked up from reference TRBV18 and TRBJ2-1, is NAGVMQNPRHLVRRRGQEARLRCSPMKGHSHVYWYRQLPEEGLKFMVYLQKENIIDESGMPKERFSAEFPKEGPSILRIQQVVRGDSAAYFCASSPPVQGRSSYNEQFFGPGTRLTVL.

The V call is TRBV7-2, the J call TRBJ1-1, with D possibly matching TRBD1 (5 bases). The germline CDR1 and CDR2 sequences are SGHTA and FQGNSA. The CDR3 covers 13 residues. Trimming pared 2 bases from V and 7 bases from J, leaving 11 bases between. CDR3 loop: CASSLRDGIEAFF. The CDR3 DNA reads TGTGCCAGCAGCTTAAGGGACGGCATTGAAGCTTTCTTT. Using reference TRBV7-2 and TRBJ1-1 for the parts outside the CDR3, the full variable domain is GAGVSQSPSNKVTEKGKDVELRCDPISGHTALYWYRQSLGQGLEFLIYFQGNSAPDKSGLPSDRFSAERTGGSVSTLTIQRTQQEDSAVYLCASSLRDGIEAFFGQGTRLTVV.

The rearrangement joins TRBV28 to TRBJ1-3; no definite D call. Trimming left V 1 base short and J 4 bases short, with 11 bases between. This CDR3 is 15 amino acids long. Looked up from germline, CDR1 is MDHEN and CDR2 is SYDVKM. The CDR3 here is CASSLSSNRGNTIYF. The CDR3 nucleotides are TGTGCCAGCAGTTTATCGAGTAATCGAGGAAACACCATATATTTT.

CDR3 coding DNA: TGTGCCAGCAGTTCCCGGGACGGCCGAGTGGGGGCCCAGTACTTC. Translation: CASSSRDGRVGAQYF. The chain employs TRBV28 and TRBJ2-5; D may correspond to TRBD1 or TRBD2 (5 bases each). Germline V gene sequence: CDR1 MDHEN, CDR2 SYDVKM. This CDR3 region has 15 residues. Trimming pared 4 bases from V and 9 bases from J, leaving 21 bases between.

V gene TRBV29-1 combines with J gene TRBJ2-1; 8 nucleotides agree with TRBD2. This CDR3 is built from 15 residues. V was clipped by 6 bases and J by 0 bases; unmatched bases: 7. Germline values: CDR1 SQVTM, CDR2 ANQGSEA. CDR3 nucleotide sequence: TGCAGCGTCGGAACTAGCGGATACTCCTACAATGAGCAGTTCTTC. Translated: CSVGTSGYSYNEQFF.

Note on this clone: Other DNA sequences in this sample translate to the same CDR3. The J gene is TRBJ2-5, the V gene TRBV28; D possibly corresponds to TRBD1 (6 bases). The CDR3 totals 12 residues. The V gene lost 6 bases and the J gene lost 5 bases, with 10 bases spanning the gap. Germline V CDR1 and CDR2: MDHEN, SYDVKM. Here the CDR3 reads CASSRGFETQYF. The CDR3 nucleotides read TGTGCCAGCAGCAGGGGTTTCGAGACCCAGTACTTC.

This clone came up once. The V and J genes are TRBV5-1 and TRBJ1-3; possible D gene TRBD1, 5 bases. V shed 4 bases and J shed 1 base, with 21 bases lying between them. From germline, CDR1 is SGHRS and CDR2 YFSETQ. CDR3 length: 18 residues. CDR3: CASSPGASETYSGNTIYF. The CDR3 nucleotides are TGCGCCAGCAGCCCCGGGGCCTCAGAAACTTATTCTGGAAACACCATATATTTT.

Only a few counts were recorded for this clone. This likely comes from a read error, as the CDR3 has no conserved phenylalanine or tryptophan at its end. The rearrangement uses TRBV27 and TRBJ2-7; 9 positions agree with TRBD2. With 3 bases clipped from V and 7 bases from J, the junction kept 13 bases outside the gene matches. CDR1 is MNHEY, CDR2 SMNVEV, per germline (reference sequence). There are 16 residues in the CDR3. CDR3 region: CASSFKTSGVAGEQYL. DNA of the CDR3: TGTGCCAGCAGTTTCAAGACTAGCGGAGTAGCTGGGGAGCAGTACCTC.

To note about this clone: The sample has other DNA sequences that encode this CDR3 too. J is TRBJ2-7 and V is TRBV9; D not certain. V was trimmed by 0 bases and J by 2 bases, leaving 9 bases between them. Looked up from germline, CDR1 is SGDLS and CDR2 is YYNGEE. This CDR3 is 14 amino acids long. CDR3 in amino acids: CASSVAAQTYEQYF. The CDR3 bases are TGTGCCAGCAGCGTAGCGGCGCAGACCTACGAGCAGTACTTC.